These 30 T cell receptor beta chains were all obtained from the same sample, sequenced in a study of chemoradiotherapy in HPV16-positive cancers. Profiling relied on immunoSEQ multiplex PCR, and the TCRdb table lists in-frame clones only, not all of them. The table shows some 850 clones, with roughly four fifths occurring only once. The sequences come from tumor tissue, collected from a patient who underwent chemoradiotherapy. These receptors originate from a human donor with HPV-associated anogenital cancer.

The chain is built from TRBV7-6 and TRBJ2-1, with TRBD2 matching 14 bases. This CDR3 has 21 amino acids. Germline loops: CDR1 SGHVS, CDR2 FNYEAQ. V dropped 5 bases and J dropped 5; count of bases not matched to a gene: 20. The CDR3 is CASSRPSGTSGGPIRDNEQFF. As DNA, the CDR3 is TGTGCCAGCAGCCGCCCCTCGGGGACTAGCGGGGGACCCATACGAGACAATGAGCAGTTCTTC.

V is TRBV5-1 and J is TRBJ1-2; TRBD1 might be the D (6 bases). With 0 bases removed from V and 1 base from J, the gap between germline ends came to 10 bases. The CDR3 totals 15 residues. The germline V gene has CDR1 SGHRS and CDR2 YFSETQ. CDR3 amino acids: CASSLGGGSNYGYTF. Here the CDR3 DNA reads TGCGCCAGCAGCTTGGGCGGGGGCAGTAACTATGGCTACACCTTC. Filled out from reference TRBV5-1 and TRBJ1-2, the complete variable domain reads KAGVTQTPRYLIKTRGQQVTLSCSPISGHRSVSWYQQTPGQGLQFLFEYFSETQRNKGNFPGRFSGRQFSNSRSEMNVSTLELGDSALYLCASSLGGGSNYGYTFGSGTRLTVV.

CDR3 region: CASSAANSPLHF. The CDR3 DNA is TGTGCCAGCAGCGCGGCTAATTCACCCCTCCACTTT. The chain joins TRBV9 to TRBJ1-6, with D hard to call. CDR1 SGDLS and CDR2 YYNGEE come from the germline V gene. The CDR3 runs to 12 residues. Trimming cost V 3 bases and J 6 bases, with 4 bases left between them.

The gene calls are TRBV6-4 and TRBJ2-3; D might be TRBD2 (7 bases). There are 15 residues in the CDR3. Germline lookup yields CDR1 MRHNA and CDR2 SNTAGT. V shed 5 bases and J shed 0 bases, with 12 bases lying between them. CDR3: CASSRGAGSTDTQYF. The CDR3 bases are TGTGCCAGCAGTCGGGGGGCCGGGAGCACAGATACGCAGTATTTT.

V usage is TRBV6-5 and J usage is TRBJ1-5; possible D gene TRBD1, 6 bases. Germline V lookup: CDR1 MNHEY, CDR2 SVGAGI. The CDR3 contains 15 residues. Trimming cost V 5 bases and J 3 bases, with 14 bases left between them. The CDR3 bases are TGTGCCAGCAGTAAGACAGGCGTCTCCAATCAGCCCCAGCATTTT. Its translation is CASSKTGVSNQPQHF.

This clone has a handful of counts. V is TRBV29-1 and J is TRBJ2-3; 8 bases line up with TRBD2. The CDR3 is 15 residues long. The germline V gene encodes CDR1 SQVTM and CDR2 ANQGSEA. Trimming removed 8 bases from V and 2 bases from J; junction bases left unmatched: 12. This chain's CDR3 is CSPKARGEPTDTQYF. The DNA for the CDR3 is TGCAGCCCAAAAGCGCGGGGGGAGCCCACAGATACGCAGTATTTT.

The chain employs TRBV25-1 and TRBJ1-2; a weak D match, TRBD1 (5 bases). Trimming left V 4 bases short and J 4 bases short, with 19 bases between. Germline V gene data show CDR1 as MGHDK and CDR2 as SYGVNS. The CDR3 runs to 16 residues. DNA for the CDR3: TGTGCCAGCAGTGCGCCCTCGGGACTTGGATTCTATGGCTACACCTTC. Translating it yields CASSAPSGLGFYGYTF.

The chain links TRBV6-1 to TRBJ1-1, with D perhaps matching TRBD1 (6 bases). The CDR3 runs to 13 residues. The V end was cut by 5 bases, the J end by 3 bases, with 10 bases between. Germline assignment: CDR1 MNHNS and CDR2 SASEGT. In DNA form, the CDR3 reads TGTGCCAGCAGTTATCAGGGGTACACTGAAGCTTTCTTT. Residues: CASSYQGYTEAFF.

The chain employs TRBV11-2 and TRBJ1-1; 8 bases align to TRBD1. Germline CDR1 is SGHAT and CDR2 is FQNNGV. The ends lost 6 bases at V and 4 bases at J; junction bases unmatched: 7. The CDR3 consists of 14 residues. The CDR3 sequence: CASSPFTGGTEAFF. CDR3 sequence (DNA): TGTGCCAGCAGTCCTTTCACAGGGGGCACTGAAGCTTTCTTT.

The chain carries TRBV19 and TRBJ1-1; D unresolved. CDR1 is LNHDA, CDR2 SQIVND, per germline (reference sequence). The CDR3 length is 15 residues. V gave up 5 bases and J gave up 3 bases, with 16 bases separating them. The CDR3 DNA reads as TGTGCCAGTAGTGCCCCGGGGAGGGTGGACACTGAAGCTTTCTTT. As protein: CASSAPGRVDTEAFF.

The chain uses TRBV11-3 and TRBJ1-1, with TRBD1 matching 9 bases. The CDR3 runs to 15 residues. Germline CDR1 SGHNT, CDR2 YENEEA. The trim removed 5 bases at V and 10 bases at J, leaving 14 bases unmatched. Written as DNA, the CDR3 is TGTGCCAGCAGCCAACGCTGGACAGGGGAAAGGGTAGCTTTCTTT. This gives the protein CASSQRWTGERVAFF.

This sequence joins TRBV6-1 and TRBJ2-1; D unresolved. Germline values: CDR1 MNHNS, CDR2 SASEGT. Between the trimmed V and J ends, which lost 8 bases and 4 bases, there was a span of 15 bases. CDR3 size: 14 residues. The CDR3 reads CASGPEWPYNEQFF. The CDR3 nucleotides read TGTGCCAGCGGGCCGGAGTGGCCATACAATGAGCAGTTCTTC.

The chain carries TRBV19 and TRBJ1-6; 7 nucleotides match TRBD1. From germline, CDR1 is LNHDA and CDR2 SQIVND (reference sequence). There are 16 residues in the CDR3. The J segment lost 0 bases and the V segment lost 4 bases, leaving 3 bases of the junction unmatched. The CDR3 protein is CASSNNRGSYNSPLHF. The CDR3 DNA sequence: TGTGCCAGTAGTAACAACAGGGGCTCCTATAATTCACCCCTCCACTTT.

This clone has only one observation. The chain is built from TRBV7-9 and TRBJ2-7; the match to TRBD2 covers 12 bases. CDR1 is SEHNR, CDR2 FQNEAQ, per germline (reference sequence). V lost 8 bases and J lost 12; bases outside the gene matches: 23. There are 17 residues in the CDR3. The CDR3 protein is CASGPFPSGGVAGARYF. The CDR3, as DNA: TGTGCCAGCGGCCCTTTTCCTAGCGGGGGGGTGGCTGGAGCGCGGTACTTC.

This chain connects TRBV11-3 to TRBJ1-2; 7 bases are shared with TRBD1. The junction had 5 bases not matched to a gene; V was cut back by 5 bases and J by 2 bases. Germline loops: CDR1 SGHNT, CDR2 YENEEA. The CDR3 length is 14 residues. CDR3 protein: CASSPGTANYGYTF. The CDR3 DNA sequence: TGTGCCAGCAGCCCGGGGACAGCCAACTATGGCTACACCTTC.

The chain recombines TRBV30 with TRBJ1-3, with 9 nucleotides matching TRBD1. The CDR3 totals 17 residues. Germline V lookup: CDR1 GTSNPN, CDR2 SVGIG (reference sequence). V lost 0 bases to trimming and J lost 4 bases; unmatched junction nucleotides: 10. The CDR3 DNA follows: TGTGCCTGGAGTGTACTTCAGGGACAGGGTGGCGGAAACACCATATATTTT. This sequence encodes CAWSVLQGQGGGNTIYF.

A single count supports this clone. The chain links TRBV5-6 to TRBJ2-1, with 7 bases that match TRBD2. The CDR3 runs to 18 residues. CDR1 and CDR2 (germline): SGHDT, YYEEEE. After removal of 4 bases from V and 0 bases from J, the junction contained 13 bases not matched to a gene. Here the CDR3 reads CASSRMSLRDYSYNEQFF. The CDR3 nucleotides are TGTGCCAGCAGCCGGATGAGTTTGAGGGACTACTCCTACAATGAGCAGTTCTTC.

This clone was seen once. The chain joins TRBV19 to TRBJ2-1, with TRBD1 as a possible D gene (6 bases). The CDR3 is 15 amino acids. Germline V gives CDR1 LNHDA, CDR2 SQIVND (reference sequence). Trimming took 1 base from V and 5 from J, leaving 12 bases between them. CDR3 sequence (DNA): TGTGCCAGTAGTATAGTGGACAGCCCCAACAATGAGCAGTTCTTC. Encoded protein: CASSIVDSPNNEQFF.

The chain combines TRBV4-2 with TRBJ1-5, with TRBD1 matching 9 bases. Germline V CDR1 and CDR2: LGHNA, YNFKEQ. The CDR3 is 19 amino acids. V lost 0 bases and J lost 5; bases outside the gene matches: 14. CDR3 region: CASSQEFRSRDRAHQPQHF. The CDR3 DNA follows: TGTGCCAGCAGCCAAGAATTTAGGTCTAGGGACAGGGCACATCAGCCCCAGCATTTT.

The chain uses TRBV11-2 and TRBJ2-5; TRBD2 agrees at 10 bases. The ends lost 3 bases at V and 3 bases at J; junction bases unmatched: 1. The CDR3 sequence is 14 residues long. In germline, CDR1 is SGHAT, CDR2 FQNNGV. The CDR3 loop is CASSFTSGEETQYF. The CDR3 DNA follows: TGTGCCAGCAGCTTTACTAGCGGGGAAGAGACCCAGTACTTC.

As regards this clone: The same CDR3 arises from other DNA sequences in this sample as well. This chain uses TRBV7-9 with TRBJ1-1; perhaps TRBD1 as D (5 bases). Germline assignment: CDR1 SEHNR and CDR2 FQNEAQ (reference sequence). This CDR3 spans 14 amino acids. V was trimmed by 1 base and J by 6 bases, leaving 12 bases between them. The CDR3 loop is CASSLGGLGAEAFF. CDR3 bases: TGTGCCAGCAGCTTAGGGGGACTGGGGGCTGAAGCTTTCTTT.

J is TRBJ1-1 and V is TRBV7-9; D remains unclear. CDR3 length: 11 residues. V dropped 8 bases and J dropped 5 bases, with 9 bases sitting between them. Looked up from germline, CDR1 is SEHNR and CDR2 is FQNEAQ (reference sequence). The CDR3 is CASLMGTEAFF. The CDR3 DNA sequence: TGTGCCAGCCTTATGGGGACTGAAGCTTTCTTT. The full variable domain, rest sourced from reference TRBV7-9 and TRBJ1-1, is DTGVSQNPRHKITKRGQNVTFRCDPISEHNRLYWYRQTLGQGPEFLTYFQNEAQLEKSRLLSDRFSAERPKGSFSTLEIQRTEQGDSAMYLCASLMGTEAFFGQGTRLTVV.

CDR3 DNA sequence: TGCGCCAGCAGCCAGGGGCCCAAAGGTGGGGCCAACGTCCTGACTTTC. Residues: CASSQGPKGGANVLTF. The chain links TRBV4-3 to TRBJ2-6, with D possibly matching TRBD1 (5 bases). This CDR3 has 16 residues. V shed 3 bases and J shed 3 bases, with 12 bases lying between them. Germline lookup yields CDR1 LGHNA and CDR2 YSLEER.

The CDR3 DNA reads as TGTGCCAGTAGTATTCAGGGAAACGAGCAGTACTTC. Its protein product is CASSIQGNEQYF. The chain combines TRBV19 with TRBJ2-7; tentative D call: TRBD1 (5 bases). This CDR3 is built from 12 residues. The germline gives CDR1 LNHDA, CDR2 SQIVND (reference sequence). V was shortened by 3 bases and J by 5 bases, with 8 bases between the two germline ends.

CDR3 in DNA: TGTGCCAGCAGTGAATCTCGGCCCGGCGGATGGGGCTACACCTTC. Translated, it gives CASSESRPGGWGYTF. The chain carries TRBV2 and TRBJ1-2; D is undetermined. V was trimmed by 2 bases and J by 8 bases, leaving 18 bases between them. The CDR3 has 15 residues. Germline CDR1 and CDR2: SNHLY and FYNNEI.

The chain combines TRBV21-1 with TRBJ2-3; the table calls TRBD1, which could not be checked here. TRBV21-1 is recorded as a pseudogene. The CDR3 covers 17 residues. CDR3 in DNA: TGTGCCAGCAGCGCGGCACCGGGACAGGGGACGACAGATACGCAGTATTTT. Translated: CASSAAPGQGTTDTQYF.

This chain uses TRBV4-2 with TRBJ1-2, with D unresolved. Germline V lookup: CDR1 LGHNA, CDR2 YNFKEQ. The V and J ends lost 5 bases and 0 bases respectively, with 13 bases between them. CDR3 length equals 15 residues. CDR3 nucleotides: TGTGCCAGCAGCTTGGAGCCCGCAGCTAACTATGGCTACACCTTC. Translation: CASSLEPAANYGYTF.

The rearrangement uses TRBV6-4 and TRBJ2-3; D remains ambiguous. CDR1 is MRHNA and CDR2 is SNTAGT in the germline V gene. The germline V and J ends were trimmed by 3 bases and 0 bases, with 7 bases remaining between them. CDR3 length: 14 residues. This CDR3 reads CASSEGSSTDTQYF. Written as DNA, the CDR3 is TGTGCCAGCAGTGAAGGATCTAGCACAGATACGCAGTATTTT.

The chain links TRBV7-9 to TRBJ2-6, with D perhaps matching TRBD1 or TRBD2 (5 bases each). The germline gives CDR1 SEHNR, CDR2 FQNEAQ (reference sequence). With 5 bases removed from V and 5 bases from J, the gap between germline ends came to 22 bases. There are 18 residues in the CDR3. The CDR3 here is CASSQAVYHDSRANVLTF. The CDR3 DNA reads TGTGCCAGCAGCCAAGCGGTATACCATGACAGTCGGGCCAACGTCCTGACTTTC.

The V call is TRBV4-1, the J call TRBJ2-1; 9 bases agree with TRBD2. Per germline, CDR1 MGHRA and CDR2 YSYEKL. This CDR3 has 18 residues. J lost 0 bases, V lost 4 bases, and 10 bases had no gene match. CDR3 DNA sequence: TGCGCCAGCAGCCTTCAGCGGGGGGCCCGAATCTCCTACAATGAGCAGTTCTTC. Amino acid sequence: CASSLQRGARISYNEQFF.